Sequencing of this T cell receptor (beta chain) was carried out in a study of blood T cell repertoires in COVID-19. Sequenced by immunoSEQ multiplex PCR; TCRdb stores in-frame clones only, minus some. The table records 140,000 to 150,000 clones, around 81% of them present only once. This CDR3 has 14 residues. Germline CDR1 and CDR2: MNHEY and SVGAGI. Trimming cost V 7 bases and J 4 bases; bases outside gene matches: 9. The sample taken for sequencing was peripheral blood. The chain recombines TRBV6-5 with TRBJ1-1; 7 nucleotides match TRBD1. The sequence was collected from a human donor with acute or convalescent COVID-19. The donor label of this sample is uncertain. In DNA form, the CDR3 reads TGTGCCAGCACTTTACAGGGGAGTGGCACTGAAGCTTTCTTT. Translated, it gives CASTLQGSGTEAFF.